This TCR beta chain was sequenced during a study of blood T cell repertoires in COVID-19. Study in general: Sources were T cells, B-cell-depleted T cells, or PBMCs; the material itself was cDNA or gDNA.

Original processing methods: It was from reference gene primer amplification that nucleated cell counts were estimated. Only in-frame clones appear in the TCRdb table, and some are missing; sequencing was by immunoSEQ multiplex PCR. Clonal size and the V and J genes are those of that table, whereas D and trimming came from the DNA. The table has 80,000 to 100,000 clones, 80% seen once. The receptor's source is a human donor in a cohort sampled during active COVID-19. The source material was peripheral blood.

The CDR3 region is CASSRIPGIEQYF. In DNA, the CDR3 is TGTGCCAGCAGCCGAATCCCGGGGATAGAGCAGTACTTC. This chain connects TRBV3-1 (or the pseudogene TRBV3-2) to TRBJ2-7; a possible D gene is TRBD2 (5 bases). Trimming stripped 4 bases from V and 7 bases from J, with 14 bases between. The CDR3 extends over 13 amino acids. Germline CDR1 and CDR2: LGHDT and YNNKEL (reference sequence).